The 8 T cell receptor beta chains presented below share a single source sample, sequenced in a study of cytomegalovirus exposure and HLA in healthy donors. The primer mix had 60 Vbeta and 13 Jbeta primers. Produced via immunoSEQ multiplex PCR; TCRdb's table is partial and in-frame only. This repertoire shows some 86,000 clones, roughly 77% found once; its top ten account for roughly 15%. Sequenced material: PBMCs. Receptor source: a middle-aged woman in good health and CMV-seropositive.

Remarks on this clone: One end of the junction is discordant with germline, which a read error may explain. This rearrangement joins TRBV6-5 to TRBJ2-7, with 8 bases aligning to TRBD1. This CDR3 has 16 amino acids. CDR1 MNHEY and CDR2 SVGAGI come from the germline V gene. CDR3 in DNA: TGTACCAGCAGTTACTTATACCGGGACAGGAATTACGAGCAGTACTTC. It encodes CTSSYLYRDRNYEQYF.

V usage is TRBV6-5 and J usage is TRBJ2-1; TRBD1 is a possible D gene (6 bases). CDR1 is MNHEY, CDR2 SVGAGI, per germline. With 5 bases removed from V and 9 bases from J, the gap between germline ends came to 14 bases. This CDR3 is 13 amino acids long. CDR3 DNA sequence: TGTGCCAGCAGTGACCAGGGGCTAGGTGAGCAGTTCTTC. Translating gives CASSDQGLGEQFF.

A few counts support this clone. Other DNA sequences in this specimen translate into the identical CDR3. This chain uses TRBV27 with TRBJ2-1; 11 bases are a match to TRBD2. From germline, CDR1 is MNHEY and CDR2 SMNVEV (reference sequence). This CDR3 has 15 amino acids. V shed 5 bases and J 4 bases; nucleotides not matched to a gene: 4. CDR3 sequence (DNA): TGTGCCAGCAGTGCCGGGACTAGCGGATACAATGAGCAGTTCTTC. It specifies CASSAGTSGYNEQFF.

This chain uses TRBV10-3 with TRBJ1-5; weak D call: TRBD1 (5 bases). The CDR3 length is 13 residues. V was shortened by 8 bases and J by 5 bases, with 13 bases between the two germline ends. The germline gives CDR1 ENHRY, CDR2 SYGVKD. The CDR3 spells CAIRGGKDQPQHF. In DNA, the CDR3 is TGTGCCATCCGGGGGGGAAAGGATCAGCCCCAGCATTTT.

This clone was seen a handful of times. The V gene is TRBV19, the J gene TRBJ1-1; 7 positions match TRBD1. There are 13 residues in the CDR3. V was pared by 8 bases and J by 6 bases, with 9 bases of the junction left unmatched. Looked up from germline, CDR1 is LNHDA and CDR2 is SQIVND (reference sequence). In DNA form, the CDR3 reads TGTGCCAGTTCGGGACAGTATGGTGCTGAAGCTTTCTTT. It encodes CASSGQYGAEAFF.

CDR3 protein: CASSLVGQSYEQYF. The CDR3 coding sequence is TGTGCCAGCAGCTTGGTTGGACAGTCCTACGAGCAGTACTTC. The chain joins TRBV5-6 to TRBJ2-5, with D possibly TRBD1 on 6 matching bases. The DNA matches TRBJ2-7 better at its end, which makes the J call doubtful. The CDR3 is 14 amino acids. Germline CDR1 reads SGHDT; CDR2 reads YYEEEE.

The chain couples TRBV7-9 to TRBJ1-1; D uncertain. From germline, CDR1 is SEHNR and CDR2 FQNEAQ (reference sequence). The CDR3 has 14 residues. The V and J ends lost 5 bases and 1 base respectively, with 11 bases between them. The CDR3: CASSRPRGNTEAFF. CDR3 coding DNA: TGTGCCAGCAGCCGACCACGGGGGAACACTGAAGCTTTCTTT. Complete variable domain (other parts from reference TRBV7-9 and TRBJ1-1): DTGVSQNPRHKITKRGQNVTFRCDPISEHNRLYWYRQTLGQGPEFLTYFQNEAQLEKSRLLSDRFSAERPKGSFSTLEIQRTEQGDSAMYLCASSRPRGNTEAFFGQGTRLTVV.

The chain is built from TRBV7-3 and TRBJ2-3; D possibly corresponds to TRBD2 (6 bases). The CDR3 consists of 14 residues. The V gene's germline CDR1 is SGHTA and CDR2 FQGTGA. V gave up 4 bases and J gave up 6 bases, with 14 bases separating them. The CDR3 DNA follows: TGTGCCAGCAGCTCCGGACTAACCACCGATACGCAGTATTTT. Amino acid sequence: CASSSGLTTDTQYF.